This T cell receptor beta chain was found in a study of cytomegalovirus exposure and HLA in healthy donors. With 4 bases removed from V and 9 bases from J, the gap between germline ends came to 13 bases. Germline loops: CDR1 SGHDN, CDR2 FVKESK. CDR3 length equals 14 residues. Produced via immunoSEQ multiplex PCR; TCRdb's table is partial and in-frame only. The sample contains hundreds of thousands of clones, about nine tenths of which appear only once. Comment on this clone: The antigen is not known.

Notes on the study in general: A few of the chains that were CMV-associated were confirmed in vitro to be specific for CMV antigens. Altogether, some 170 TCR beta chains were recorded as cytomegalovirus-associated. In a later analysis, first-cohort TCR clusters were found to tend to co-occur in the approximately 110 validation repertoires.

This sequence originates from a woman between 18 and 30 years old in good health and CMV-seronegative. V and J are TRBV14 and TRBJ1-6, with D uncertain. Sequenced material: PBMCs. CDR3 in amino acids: CASSPSQFISPLHF. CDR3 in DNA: TGTGCCAGCAGCCCAAGTCAGTTTATTTCACCCCTCCACTTT. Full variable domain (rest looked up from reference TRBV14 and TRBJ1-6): EAGVTQFPSHSVIEKGQTVTLRCDPISGHDNLYWYRRVMGKEIKFLLHFVKESKQDESGMPNNRFLAERTGGTYSTLKVQPAELEDSGVYFCASSPSQFISPLHFGNGTRLTVT.